This TCR beta chain was obtained from a study of cytomegalovirus exposure and HLA in healthy donors. Study-wide background: From HLA-typed donors, an early data release held about 92 million unique TCRs.

It was with 60 Vbeta and 13 Jbeta primers that the PCR ran. Original data processing: Tens of millions of unique TCR beta chains, 10 million to 14 million shared, were counted in a later analysis. TCRdb keeps only in-frame clones here, not all; method: immunoSEQ multiplex PCR. That table furnishes V, J and clone size, whereas the DNA furnished D and trimming. The sample lists some 140,000 clones, about 78% occurring once. The CDR3 has 15 residues. The V end was cut by 2 bases, the J end by 1 base, with 9 bases between. Germline-derived CDR1 and CDR2 are PRHDT and FYEKMQ (reference sequence). With regard to this clone: Its antigen is still unknown.

General study results and limits: As was reported, the classifier diagnosed cytomegalovirus status with high specificity and sensitivity.

This clonotype was obtained from a man aged 50-59 years in good health and CMV-seronegative. The rearrangement uses TRBV13 and TRBJ2-1; possible D gene TRBD1, 6 bases. The sequenced material came from PBMCs. CDR3 sequence reads: CASSLSGVSYNEQFF. For the CDR3, the DNA is TGTGCCAGCAGCTTATCAGGGGTGTCCTACAATGAGCAGTTCTTC.